One and the same sample provided the 22 T cell receptor beta chains below, sequenced in a study of CD8 T cells in Susac syndrome. Random hexamers served to reverse transcribe roughly 0.5 to 1 ug RNA. TCRdb reanalysed the immunoSEQ multiplex PCR reads using MiXCR and keeps one entry per CDR3 protein. The data contain roughly 200,000 distinct CDR3 sequences, roughly 94% of them seen just once; the ten biggest clones take up just over 0.08%. The sequencing sample was made of CD4+ T cells from PBMCs. Receptor source: a human donor with multiple sclerosis.

This chain joins TRBV30 and TRBJ1-5; no reliable D call. The CDR3 consists of 13 residues. Trimming cost V 2 bases and J 3 bases, with 8 bases left between them. Germline lookup yields CDR1 GTSNPN and CDR2 SVGIG (reference sequence). CDR3 protein: CAWSWRYNQPQHF. For the CDR3, the DNA is TGTGCCTGGAGTTGGAGGTACAATCAGCCCCAGCATTTT.

The J gene is TRBJ2-7, the V gene TRBV30; D call uncertain. The V and J ends lost 4 bases and 2 bases respectively, with 12 bases between them. The germline CDR1 and CDR2 sequences are GTSNPN and SVGIG (reference sequence). The CDR3 runs to 13 residues. This CDR3 is CAWTKGSTYEQYF. Here the CDR3 DNA reads TGTGCCTGGACCAAGGGATCTACCTACGAGCAGTACTTC.

The V and J genes are TRBV2 and TRBJ1-1; D unresolved. Trimming took off 6 bases at V and 4 bases at J, with 6 bases between the two ends. The CDR3 runs 11 residues. Germline V gene lookup returns CDR1 SNHLY and CDR2 FYNNEI. The CDR3 DNA reads TGTGCCAGCAGCACACCCACTGAAGCTTTCTTT. Its protein is CASSTPTEAFF.

The chain joins TRBV30 to TRBJ2-1; perhaps TRBD2 as D (5 bases). There are 13 residues in the CDR3. Germline assignment: CDR1 GTSNPN and CDR2 SVGIG (reference sequence). V lost 4 bases to trimming and J lost 9 bases, with 16 bases between them. As DNA, the CDR3 is TGTGCCTGGAACCGGGGAACCGCTACTGAGCAGTTCTTC. It yields the protein CAWNRGTATEQFF.

The chain joins TRBV12-3 or TRBV12-4 to TRBJ1-5, with no clear D. This CDR3 region has 15 residues. V dropped 1 base and J dropped 0 bases, with 7 bases sitting between them. The chain's CDR3 is CASSLEGISNQPQHF. The CDR3 DNA reads as TGTGCCAGCAGTTTAGAGGGAATTAGCAATCAGCCCCAGCATTTT.

This clonotype was detected only once. The V gene is TRBV28, the J gene TRBJ1-1; D is undetermined. The CDR3 length is 12 residues. V shed 7 bases and J shed 2 bases, with 8 bases lying between them. Germline loops: CDR1 MDHEN, CDR2 SYDVKM. The CDR3 coding sequence is TGTGCCAGCAAAGACATTAACACTGAAGCTTTCTTT. Translation gives CASKDINTEAFF.

The chain is built from TRBV2 and TRBJ2-4, with D uncertain. Trimming stripped 2 bases from V and 0 bases from J, with 8 bases between. Per germline, CDR1 SNHLY and CDR2 FYNNEI. CDR3 length: 15 residues. CDR3 loop: CASSEQSLAKNIQYF. The CDR3 nucleotides read TGTGCCAGCAGTGAACAGAGTCTAGCCAAAAACATTCAGTACTTC.

The table lists this clonotype with a count of one. V gene TRBV20-1 combines with J gene TRBJ1-1; perhaps TRBD1 as D (5 bases). Trimming left V 5 bases short and J 8 bases short, with 27 bases between. Germline CDR1 reads DFQATT; CDR2 reads SNEGSKA (reference sequence). CDR3 length equals 16 residues. The CDR3 coding sequence is TGCAGTGCTCGGGCGGGGCCTGGACGGAGGTCTGCAGAAGCTTTCTTT. The encoded protein is CSARAGPGRRSAEAFF.

The chain combines TRBV6-2 or TRBV6-3 with TRBJ1-4, with D possibly being TRBD1 (5 bases). Germline V CDR1 and CDR2: MNHEY, SVGEGT. Deletions cut 11 bases from V and 6 bases from J, with 16 bases between. This CDR3 has 13 residues. Here the CDR3 reads CAVQGSADEKLFF. The CDR3 DNA is TGTGCCGTTCAGGGTTCTGCGGATGAAAAACTGTTTTTT.

The genes are TRBV7-2 and TRBJ2-3, with D maybe TRBD1 (5 bases). With 3 bases removed from V and 5 bases from J, the gap between germline ends came to 12 bases. Germline V gene sequence: CDR1 SGHTA, CDR2 FQGNSA. The CDR3 contains 14 residues. CDR3 DNA sequence: TGTGCCAGCAGCTTTTTGGGGCAAGTAGATACGCAGTATTTT. Protein product: CASSFLGQVDTQYF.

The chain uses TRBV2 and TRBJ2-3; D remains unclear. The CDR3 has 16 residues. Germline V gene data show CDR1 as SNHLY and CDR2 as FYNNEI. V lost 2 bases to trimming and J lost 5 bases, with 17 bases between them. CDR3 sequence reads: CASSESGSVGIDTQYF. CDR3 sequence (DNA): TGTGCCAGCAGTGAATCGGGTTCGGTGGGGATAGATACGCAGTATTTT.

This chain connects TRBV20-1 to TRBJ2-1; TRBD1 is a possible D gene (5 bases). Germline-derived CDR1 and CDR2 are DFQATT and SNEGSKA (reference sequence). The CDR3 loop spans 13 amino acids. The V end was cut by 0 bases, the J end by 8 bases, with 11 bases between. In DNA form, the CDR3 reads TGCAGTGCTAGAGATGGGGCGGCGGATGAGCAGTTCTTC. Its translation is CSARDGAADEQFF.

The chain is built from TRBV15 and TRBJ2-3; TRBD1 is a possible D gene (6 bases). Per germline, CDR1 LNHNV and CDR2 YYDKDF (reference sequence). The CDR3 extends over 15 amino acids. The germline V and J ends were trimmed by 0 bases and 3 bases, with 10 bases remaining between them. In nucleotides, the CDR3 is TGTGCCACCAGCAGAGATCGGCAGGGGACAGATACGCAGTATTTT. It specifies CATSRDRQGTDTQYF.

The chain recombines TRBV29-1 with TRBJ1-1; 9 bases are shared with TRBD1. The V segment lost 4 bases and the J segment 4 bases; nucleotides outside the gene matches: 4. The CDR3 has 13 amino acids. CDR1 is SQVTM and CDR2 is ANQGSEA in the germline V gene. CDR3 sequence (DNA): TGCAGCGTTGGGGAGACAGGGGGCACTGAAGCTTTCTTT. Translation: CSVGETGGTEAFF.

This chain links TRBV3-1 with TRBJ2-4, with TRBD2 matching 8 bases. The junction had 1 base not matched to a gene; V was cut back by 0 bases and J by 6 bases. Germline assignment: CDR1 LGHDT and CDR2 YNNKEL (reference sequence). The CDR3 is 14 residues long. The CDR3 bases are TGTGCCAGCAGCCAAGAGGCGGGGGGAAACATTCAGTACTTC. Its protein product is CASSQEAGGNIQYF.

The rearrangement joins TRBV11-2 to TRBJ1-6; perhaps TRBD1 as D (5 bases). The V gene lost 5 bases and the J gene lost 5 bases, with 16 bases spanning the gap. This CDR3 has 16 amino acids. Germline V CDR1 and CDR2: SGHAT, FQNNGV. CDR3: CASSLKALGDNSPLHF. As DNA, the CDR3 is TGTGCCAGCAGCCTCAAGGCTCTAGGGGATAATTCACCCCTCCACTTT.

V and J are TRBV7-9 and TRBJ1-6; D is undetermined. Germline lookup yields CDR1 SEHNR and CDR2 FQNEAQ (reference sequence). Trimming took off 5 bases at V and 9 bases at J, with 11 bases between the two ends. This CDR3 comprises 13 residues. CDR3 region: CASSPVGVSPLHF. CDR3 bases: TGTGCCAGCAGCCCCGTCGGTGTTTCACCCCTCCACTTT. The entire variable domain, with the rest obtained from reference TRBV7-9 and TRBJ1-6, is as follows: DTGVSQNPRHKITKRGQNVTFRCDPISEHNRLYWYRQTLGQGPEFLTYFQNEAQLEKSRLLSDRFSAERPKGSFSTLEIQRTEQGDSAMYLCASSPVGVSPLHFGNGTRLTVT.

The genes are TRBV11-1 and TRBJ2-6; possibly TRBD1 for D (6 bases). Per the germline V gene, CDR1 is SGHAT and CDR2 is FQDESV (reference sequence). Trimming cost V 3 bases and J 2 bases, with 23 bases left between them. The CDR3 totals 20 residues. The chain's CDR3 is CASSLAIPGQLIPGANVLTF. CDR3 nucleotide sequence: TGTGCCAGCAGCTTGGCTATTCCGGGACAACTGATCCCTGGGGCCAACGTCCTGACTTTC.

The chain recombines TRBV9 with TRBJ2-3, with 12 positions matching TRBD2. The CDR3 is 17 amino acids. Germline trimming cut 2 bases from V and 4 bases from J; bases unmatched to any gene: 8. Germline loops: CDR1 SGDLS, CDR2 YYNGEE. This CDR3 reads CASSVDPSGGAADTQYF. Written as DNA, the CDR3 is TGTGCCAGCAGCGTCGACCCTAGCGGGGGGGCCGCAGATACGCAGTATTTT.

The count of this clonotype is one. The rearrangement joins TRBV4-1 to TRBJ1-6; D is ambiguous. The CDR3 sequence is 17 residues long. The V end was cut by 0 bases, the J end by 14 bases, with 23 bases between. The germline V gene encodes CDR1 MGHRA and CDR2 YSYEKL. This CDR3 is CASSQELGISPELSLHF. The CDR3 DNA reads TGCGCCAGCAGCCAAGAACTAGGGATTTCGCCGGAATTATCCCTCCACTTT.

J is TRBJ2-7 and V is TRBV30; 7 nucleotides agree with TRBD1. V lost 5 bases and J lost 3; bases outside the gene matches: 10. This CDR3 region has 14 residues. Germline V gives CDR1 GTSNPN, CDR2 SVGIG (reference sequence). DNA of the CDR3: TGTGCCTGGGATGGACAGGAATTATTCTACGAGCAGTACGTC. This translates into CAWDGQELFYEQYV.

The V call is TRBV18, the J call TRBJ2-5; 7 bases fit TRBD1. Unmatched junction bases numbered 9, after V lost 4 bases and J lost 4 bases. Germline lookup yields CDR1 KGHSH and CDR2 LQKENI. This CDR3 contains 15 residues. The CDR3 loop reads CASSLGATGTETQYF. In nucleotides, the CDR3 is TGTGCCAGCTCACTAGGAGCGACAGGGACAGAGACCCAGTACTTC.